The next 14 T cell receptor beta chains were all read from a single sample in a study of identical twins. TCRdb redid the calling of the 5' RACE reads with MiXCR, one entry per CDR3 protein. Among around 680,000 distinct CDR3 sequences listed, roughly 8% were seen once. These data are also associated with another study on yellow fever vaccine responses in identical twins.

Material: PBMCs. These receptors were obtained from a woman in her late teens or twenties in good health.

This rearrangement joins TRBV27 to TRBJ2-3; D may be TRBD2 (6 bases). This CDR3 contains 15 residues. The germline CDR1 and CDR2 sequences are MNHEY and SMNVEV (reference sequence). V lost 6 bases to trimming and J lost 0 bases, with 13 bases between them. For the CDR3, the DNA is TGTGCCAGCAGCACGGGGGAGTCTAGCACAGATACGCAGTATTTT. Amino acids: CASSTGESSTDTQYF.

The chain employs TRBV29-1 and TRBJ2-1; no reliable D call. This CDR3 contains 13 residues. Trimming left V 4 bases short and J 4 bases short, with 11 bases between. In germline, CDR1 is SQVTM, CDR2 ANQGSEA. The CDR3 DNA is TGCAGCGTTGTATCTTCAATTTACAATGAGCAGTTCTTC. Translated: CSVVSSIYNEQFF.

In its sample, this clonotype was seen many times. V and J are TRBV28 and TRBJ1-2; D possibly corresponds to TRBD1 (6 bases). Trimming stripped 6 bases from V and 2 bases from J, with 10 bases between. The CDR3 runs to 13 residues. Per germline, CDR1 MDHEN and CDR2 SYDVKM. In nucleotides, the CDR3 is TGTGCCAGCAGAAAGGGGGGGAACTATGGCTACACCTTC. It codes for CASRKGGNYGYTF.

This clonotype appeared many times. The chain's CDR3 is CSASLSAQETQYF. CDR3 nucleotide sequence: TGCAGTGCTAGCCTCAGCGCCCAAGAGACCCAGTACTTC. J is TRBJ2-5 and V is TRBV20-1, with D unresolved. Per the germline V gene, CDR1 is DFQATT and CDR2 is SNEGSKA (reference sequence). The ends were cut back, 3 bases at V and 1 base at J, with 9 bases in the middle. CDR3 length: 13 amino acids.

The genes are TRBV4-2 and TRBJ2-5; 9 positions match TRBD2. CDR1 is LGHNA and CDR2 is YNFKEQ in the germline V gene. V dropped 4 bases and J dropped 0; count of bases not matched to a gene: 9. The CDR3 loop spans 17 amino acids. The DNA for the CDR3 is TGTGCCAGCAGCCCGCTCACCGGGACTAGCTACCAAGAGACCCAGTACTTC. This sequence encodes CASSPLTGTSYQETQYF.

There are a few counts of this clonotype. The chain couples TRBV27 to TRBJ2-6; D may be TRBD1 or TRBD2 (5 bases each). The germline gives CDR1 MNHEY, CDR2 SMNVEV (reference sequence). This CDR3 has 19 amino acids. Trimming took off 4 bases at V and 0 bases at J, with 19 bases between the two ends. CDR3 region: CASSYEVRDGFSGANVLTF. CDR3 in DNA: TGTGCCAGCAGTTATGAGGTCCGGGACGGCTTCTCTGGGGCCAACGTCCTGACTTTC.

V usage is TRBV27 and J usage is TRBJ1-6; TRBD1 might be the D (5 bases). The V end lost 3 bases, the J end lost 7 bases, and 16 bases lay between the germline ends. Germline lookup yields CDR1 MNHEY and CDR2 SMNVEV (reference sequence). The CDR3 is made up of 16 amino acids. The CDR3 DNA follows: TGTGCCAGCAGTTTTCAGGGAGTGTCAGCCAATTCACCCCTCCACTTT. Translated, it gives CASSFQGVSANSPLHF.

This clonotype has more than one count but fewer than ten. The V gene is TRBV10-3, the J gene TRBJ2-5, with 8 positions matching TRBD1. The germline V gene has CDR1 ENHRY and CDR2 SYGVKD. With 2 bases clipped from V and 4 bases from J, the junction kept 6 bases outside the gene matches. CDR3 length equals 15 residues. The CDR3 loop is CAISESQGASETQYF. DNA of the CDR3: TGTGCCATCAGTGAGAGTCAGGGGGCATCAGAGACCCAGTACTTC.

This clonotype was found a few times. This CDR3 reads CASSVKLAQGAKNIQYF. The DNA of the CDR3 is TGTGCCAGCAGTGTCAAACTAGCTCAAGGCGCCAAAAACATTCAGTACTTC. V usage is TRBV6-4 and J usage is TRBJ2-4; a weak D match, TRBD2 (6 bases). The germline gives CDR1 MRHNA, CDR2 SNTAGT. The CDR3 consists of 17 residues. V was trimmed by 4 bases and J by 1 base, leaving 17 bases between them.

This clonotype came up a few times. The chain combines TRBV18 with TRBJ1-5; 7 bases fit TRBD1. The CDR3 consists of 15 residues. Trimming took 2 bases from V and 4 from J; bases not matched to a gene: 5. Germline V CDR1 and CDR2: KGHSH, LQKENI. CDR3 amino acids: CASSPSGDRNQPQHF. CDR3 nucleotide sequence: TGTGCCAGCTCACCATCGGGGGACAGAAATCAGCCCCAGCATTTT.

This clonotype has just a few counts. This chain uses TRBV11-1 with TRBJ2-3, with 12 positions matching TRBD2. This CDR3 has 18 amino acids. V lost 5 bases, J lost 4 bases, and 13 bases stayed unmatched. The germline V gene has CDR1 SGHAT and CDR2 FQDESV (reference sequence). The CDR3 loop reads CASSARLAGVNLPDTQYF. The CDR3 DNA follows: TGTGCCAGCAGCGCTCGACTAGCGGGGGTCAATTTGCCAGATACGCAGTATTTT.

In its sample, this clonotype was seen a few times. The chain carries TRBV4-3 and TRBJ2-4, with D tentatively TRBD1 (6 bases). Germline V lookup: CDR1 LGHNA, CDR2 YSLEER. V was trimmed by 1 base and J by 6 bases, leaving 13 bases between them. The CDR3 has 15 amino acids. The CDR3 sequence: CASSQGGGVGNIQYF. DNA for the CDR3: TGCGCCAGCAGCCAAGGAGGGGGAGTGGGAAACATTCAGTACTTC.

This clonotype has a handful of counts. This rearrangement joins TRBV4-2 to TRBJ2-5; D remains ambiguous. Trimming left V 0 bases short and J 5 bases short, with 19 bases between. Germline CDR1 reads LGHNA; CDR2 reads YNFKEQ. This CDR3 contains 17 residues. The CDR3 nucleotides read TGTGCCAGCAGCCAAGAGTGGCGGACCTACCGCGTGGAGACCCAGTACTTC. It translates to CASSQEWRTYRVETQYF.

The chain links TRBV15 to TRBJ2-6; the D gene is possibly TRBD2 (5 bases). This CDR3 is built from 19 residues. The germline V and J ends were trimmed by 0 bases and 1 base, with 16 bases remaining between them. Per the germline V gene, CDR1 is LNHNV and CDR2 is YYDKDF (reference sequence). The CDR3 here is CATSRDYREGGSGANVLTF. The DNA for the CDR3 is TGTGCCACCAGCAGAGATTACAGAGAAGGCGGGTCTGGGGCCAACGTCCTGACTTTC.